This T cell receptor beta chain was identified in a study of blood T cell repertoires in COVID-19 (dated by TCRdb to 2020 to 2022). Notes on the research overall: Samples from collaborators originated in the United States, Italy and Spain and spanned both the acute and convalescent phases of COVID-19. The material from the prospective study consisted of cDNA or gDNA derived from T cells, B-cell-depleted T cells, or PBMCs. Deeply sampled blood TCRbeta repertoires from subjects exposed to, actively infected with, or recovered from COVID-19 were included in the dataset. A freely available public database, intended as a resource for researchers studying the immune response to SARS-CoV-2, is where the repertoires were released. Samples came from the ongoing ImmuneRACE study (first 160 participants) plus 1,254 subjects from 6 global collaborators. Nearly every sample came with metadata listing a de-identified subject ID, COVID-19 status, age in years and sex. HLA class I and class II types, where available, came from metadata supplied by the sample provider rather than from assay-based typing. Study-level results and caveats: How much clinical and demographic metadata was included differed by source and by participant, and the metadata was provided uncurated.

Details on this clone: It has no known antigen specificity. Within one base of it there is no much larger clone, and no base qualities were kept.

The CDR3 goes from the cysteine to the phenylalanine over 18 residues. Of all the DNA, just the CDR3 is kept, 54 bases in frame from base 1. V ends up 3 bases short and J 3 bases short, with an unmatched junction base count of 8. According to the germline V gene (reference sequence), CDR1 reads LGHDT and CDR2 reads YNNKEL. The immunoSEQ Assay, a bias-controlled multiplex PCR, was used to amplify TCRbeta CDR3 regions from genomic DNA. In the original analysis: Within the assay, amplification of reference gene primers was used to estimate how many nucleated cells each sample contained. Sequence reads were collapsed and filtered to measure the absolute abundance of every unique TCRbeta CDR3 rearrangement. For each sample, productive Simpson clonality was calculated as the square root of Simpson's diversity index over productive rearrangements. As stored in TCRdb, this immuneACCESS dataset retains in-frame rearrangements with V and J assigned. A fraction of the clones does not appear; measured against another copy, unresolved V genes explain less than half of the discrepancy, and the remainder lacks a known reason. That table furnishes V, J and clone size, whereas the DNA furnished D and trimming. This sample holds about 75,000 clones; 79% were observed only once. The ten top clones hold approximately 5% of the sample.

Each collaborating institution followed its own protocols to collect whole blood in K2EDTA tubes. For TCRbeta analysis, collaborator samples were shipped as frozen whole blood, as isolated PBMCs, or as DNA extracted from either sample type. The sequence was collected from a woman older than 75 with active or convalescent COVID-19. The V and J genes are TRBV3-1 (or the pseudogene TRBV3-2) and TRBJ1-4, and 12 bases in between align with TRBD1. The sequencing sample was made of peripheral blood. The CDR3 loop reads CASSQGTGGDLSNEKLFF. The nucleotide sequence is TGTGCCAGCAGCCAGGGGACAGGGGGCGATCTTTCTAATGAAAAACTGTTTTTT.